The following is a T cell receptor beta chain sequence with its context. Antigen: not known. One base away lies a much larger clone, so this may be a sequencing read error. TCRdb used MiXCR to reprocess the reads, holding one entry per CDR3 protein. Of some 21,000 distinct CDR3 sequences in the sample, 20% to 25% were seen once. This sample stems from a study of lung T cells in sarcoidosis with Löfgren's syndrome. Notes on the study in general: The most expanded V genes in Löfgren's patients were reportedly TRAV12-1 and TRBV2.

Germline values: CDR1 SNHLY, CDR2 FYNNEI. The CDR3 covers 14 residues. Specimen: CD4+ T cells from bronchoalveolar lavage. The rearrangement joins TRBV2 to TRBJ1-1; weak D call: TRBD1 (6 bases). This clonotype was obtained from a human donor with sarcoidosis (Löfgren's syndrome or another form), or a control subject (not recorded which). The CDR3 protein is CASRLDRMNTGAFF. DNA for the CDR3: TGTGCCAGCAGGCTTGACAGGATGAACACTGGAGCTTTCTTT.